The sequence of this TCR beta chain was determined in a study of vaccination and CD4 T cells after COVID-19. Study at large: Convalescent patients gave post-COVID blood a median approximately 100 days post-diagnosis, range 35 to 161. Spike peptides, overlapping and drawn from SARS-CoV-2, HCoV-NL63, HCoV-OC43 and HCoV-229E, were used to stimulate cells. For control cultures, the treatment was a CEFX pool, an HIV-1 Nef pool, or no peptide.

Study-wide results and limits: There were relatively few convalescent patients studied, and there were no early post-infection timepoints.

Treatment of the sample: roughly 10-day PBMC culture with coronavirus spike peptide pools or control peptides (ViraFEST assay). The CDR3 runs to 13 residues. Per germline, CDR1 SQVTM and CDR2 ANQGSEA. Between the trimmed V and J ends, which lost 4 bases and 8 bases, there was a span of 17 bases. About this clonotype: Its antigen is unidentified.

The Oncomine TCR Beta short-read assay sequenced DNA from cultured CD4+ T cells. TCRdb reprocessed the PCR reads via MiXCR and lists one record per CDR3 protein. Here the sample spans some 14,000 distinct CDR3 sequences, around 55% being singletons. The clonotype was recovered from a human donor who had recovered from COVID-19. Sequencing input: CD4+ T cells from blood, cultured in vitro. The chain uses TRBV29-1 and TRBJ1-2; D gene ambiguous. The CDR3 loop reads CSVVWRAGIGYTF. The DNA of the CDR3 is TGCAGCGTTGTCTGGAGGGCCGGGATAGGCTACACCTTC.